Listed here are 26 T cell receptor beta chains from one sample, sequenced in a study of blood T cell repertoires in COVID-19. Assay: immunoSEQ multiplex PCR; the TCRdb copy retains only in-frame clones and omits some. Here the sample spans 120,000 or so clones, 60% to 80% being singletons. Sequencing input: peripheral blood. These receptors were obtained from a woman older than 75 with active or convalescent COVID-19.

A single count supports this clone. This chain connects TRBV5-6 to TRBJ2-2, with a possible D match to TRBD2 (5 bases). The CDR3 extends over 13 amino acids. Germline V lookup: CDR1 SGHDT, CDR2 YYEEEE. Trimming removed 3 bases from V and 6 bases from J, with 9 bases in between. As DNA, the CDR3 is TGTGCCAGCAGCTGGAGAGGGCCCGGGGAGCTGTTTTTT. Amino acid sequence: CASSWRGPGELFF.

V gene TRBV18 combines with J gene TRBJ1-2, with TRBD1 matching over 10 bases. The length of the CDR3 is 14 residues. The germline CDR1 and CDR2 sequences are KGHSH and LQKENI. V trimming: 3 bases; J trimming: 7 bases; junction bases outside the gene matches: 5. The CDR3 DNA reads TGTGCCAGCTCACCTGACAGGGGGCTGGGTGGCTACACCTTC. Translating gives CASSPDRGLGGYTF.

This chain connects TRBV28 to TRBJ2-1; possibly TRBD2 for D (5 bases). There are 13 residues in the CDR3. Germline CDR1 and CDR2: MDHEN and SYDVKM. Trimming left V 10 bases short and J 0 bases short, with 10 bases between. The DNA for the CDR3 is TGTGCCACCTTAGCGCCCTCCTACAATGAGCAGTTCTTC. Translating gives CATLAPSYNEQFF.

This chain links TRBV3-1 (or the pseudogene TRBV3-2) with TRBJ1-2, with a possible D match to TRBD1 (5 bases). The CDR3 spans 14 residues. Trimming removed 3 bases at V and 7 bases at J, with 15 bases between. Germline V lookup: CDR1 LGHDT, CDR2 YNNKEL (reference sequence). In DNA, the CDR3 is TGTGCCAGCAGCCAGGGGGGAACCCCGGTTGGCTACACCTTC. Protein product: CASSQGGTPVGYTF.

This clone was observed a handful of times. The chain joins TRBV7-3 to TRBJ1-2; 7 nucleotides line up with TRBD1. With 1 base clipped from V and 8 bases from J, the junction kept 4 bases outside the gene matches. This CDR3 is 13 amino acids long. CDR1 and CDR2 (germline): SGHTA, FQGTGA. Here the CDR3 reads CASSLNRGEGYTF. DNA of the CDR3: TGTGCCAGCAGCTTAAACAGGGGAGAAGGCTACACCTTC.

This chain links TRBV7-9 with TRBJ2-1; possible D gene TRBD1, 6 bases. Trimming pared 2 bases from V and 0 bases from J, leaving 8 bases between. In germline, CDR1 is SEHNR, CDR2 FQNEAQ (reference sequence). This CDR3 comprises 15 residues. CDR3 bases: TGTGCCAGCAGCTTAAGGGGGAGCTCCTACAATGAGCAGTTCTTC. Amino acid sequence: CASSLRGSSYNEQFF.

This clone was recorded a few times. The chain's CDR3 is CASSRRAQETQYF. For the CDR3, the DNA is TGTGCCAGCAGCCGGCGGGCCCAAGAGACCCAGTACTTC. This chain joins TRBV7-2 and TRBJ2-5, with a weak D call TRBD2 (5 bases). CDR1 and CDR2 (germline): SGHTA, FQGNSA. Trimming took off 5 bases at V and 1 base at J, with 8 bases between the two ends. The CDR3 has 13 residues.

This sequence joins TRBV5-1 and TRBJ2-2, with 7 positions matching TRBD1. Trimming at V came to 4 bases and at J to 4 bases, leaving 4 bases not matched to a gene. CDR3 length equals 14 residues. Germline values: CDR1 SGHRS, CDR2 YFSETQ. CDR3 DNA sequence: TGCGCCAGCAGCGGGGGACAGATCACCGGGGAGCTGTTTTTT. Protein: CASSGGQITGELFF.

The genes are TRBV9 and TRBJ2-1; 7 bases agree with TRBD2. V shed 4 bases, J shed 15 bases, and the junction held 19 bases outside the gene matches. Germline CDR1 reads SGDLS; CDR2 reads YYNGEE. The CDR3 spans 15 residues. CDR3 DNA: TGTGCCAGCAGCTCCCCCTTGGGGGGAGGGCCTACCCCGTTCTTC. It encodes CASSSPLGGGPTPFF.

The chain couples TRBV5-1 to TRBJ1-1; D gene unclear. The CDR3 contains 14 residues. The V gene's germline CDR1 is SGHRS and CDR2 YFSETQ. With 6 bases removed from V and 1 base from J, the gap between germline ends came to 13 bases. This CDR3 is CASTLSVANTEAFF. As DNA, the CDR3 is TGCGCCAGCACCCTTTCGGTTGCGAACACTGAAGCTTTCTTT.

The chain is built from TRBV7-2 and TRBJ1-6, with 7 bases identical to TRBD1. The CDR3 has 14 residues. V shed 5 bases and J 7 bases; nucleotides not matched to a gene: 5. Germline loops: CDR1 SGHTA, CDR2 FQGNSA. CDR3 bases: TGTGCCAGCAGCCCCAGACAGGGAAATTCACCCCTCCACTTT. Protein sequence: CASSPRQGNSPLHF.

The rearrangement links TRBV27 to TRBJ1-1; perhaps TRBD1 as D (5 bases). CDR1 MNHEY and CDR2 SMNVEV come from the germline V gene (reference sequence). The CDR3 is made up of 15 amino acids. The ends were cut back, 7 bases at V and 5 bases at J, with 20 bases in the middle. The CDR3, as DNA: TGTGCCAGCACCCCGTTGGGGCAGGGTATGACTGAAGCTTTCTTT. This codes for CASTPLGQGMTEAFF.

This clone was detected ten times or more. The chain uses TRBV30 and TRBJ2-7; 8 positions agree with TRBD1. V lost 2 bases to trimming and J lost 3 bases; unmatched junction nucleotides: 9. The length of the CDR3 is 15 residues. Germline CDR1 and CDR2: GTSNPN and SVGIG (reference sequence). The chain's CDR3 is CAWSPGQGIIYEQYF. CDR3 DNA sequence: TGTGCCTGGAGTCCCGGACAGGGAATAATCTACGAGCAGTACTTC.

This chain uses TRBV21-1 with TRBJ2-7; the D segment call TRBD2 is taken from the table without a DNA check. TRBV21-1 is reported as a pseudogene. The CDR3 is made up of 19 amino acids. The CDR3 sequence: CASSKGGLAGVPSSYEQYF. In nucleotides, the CDR3 is TGTGCCAGCAGCAAAGGGGGACTAGCGGGAGTGCCCAGCTCCTACGAGCAGTACTTC.

The rearrangement uses TRBV7-2 and TRBJ1-5; D perhaps matches TRBD1 (6 bases). Trimming pared 5 bases from V and 7 bases from J, leaving 15 bases between. CDR1 is SGHTA, CDR2 FQGNSA, per germline. The CDR3 spans 14 residues. In DNA, the CDR3 is TGTGCCAGCAGCCTCAATCCACAGGGACAGCCCCAGCATTTT. Translating gives CASSLNPQGQPQHF.

This clone was picked up one time. The chain recombines TRBV19 with TRBJ1-2; D perhaps matches TRBD1 (6 bases). Between the trimmed V and J ends, which lost 5 bases and 6 bases, there was a span of 19 bases. Germline CDR1 is LNHDA and CDR2 is SQIVND (reference sequence). The CDR3 runs to 15 residues. CDR3 DNA sequence: TGTGCCAGTAGTCCCGGAGGACAGTTAGGACATGGCTACACCTTC. It specifies CASSPGGQLGHGYTF.

The chain has TRBV3-1 (or the pseudogene TRBV3-2) and TRBJ2-2; TRBD1 matches at 9 bases. V gave up 2 bases and J gave up 6 bases; unmatched junction bases: 4. The CDR3 is 15 residues long. In germline, CDR1 is LGHDT, CDR2 YNNKEL (reference sequence). CDR3 loop: CASSQWGQGAGELFF. Here the CDR3 DNA reads TGTGCCAGCAGCCAATGGGGACAGGGAGCCGGGGAGCTGTTTTTT.

The chain uses TRBV7-2 and TRBJ2-1; TRBD2 matches 11 bases. The V gene end was trimmed by 5 bases and the J gene end by 1 base; junction bases not matched to a gene: 4. Germline assignment: CDR1 SGHTA and CDR2 FQGNSA. The CDR3 loop spans 16 amino acids. The CDR3 here is CASSTTSGSSYNEQFF. CDR3 bases: TGTGCCAGCAGCACTACTAGCGGGAGTTCCTACAATGAGCAGTTCTTC.

Points on this clone: This specimen includes other DNA sequences encoding the same CDR3. This chain uses TRBV3-1 (or the pseudogene TRBV3-2) with TRBJ2-2; 11 bases map to TRBD2. The CDR3 sequence is 15 residues long. V gave up 4 bases and J gave up 3 bases; unmatched junction bases: 1. CDR1 and CDR2 from the germline V gene are LGHDT and YNNKEL (reference sequence). The CDR3 loop reads CASSLGLADTGELFF. Written as DNA, the CDR3 is TGTGCCAGCAGCCTGGGACTAGCGGACACCGGGGAGCTGTTTTTT.

This chain joins TRBV5-1 and TRBJ2-7; 8 positions match TRBD2. This CDR3 comprises 14 residues. Unmatched junction bases numbered 10, after V lost 6 bases and J lost 5 bases. CDR1 and CDR2 (germline): SGHRS, YFSETQ. The DNA for the CDR3 is TGCGCCAGCAACCGGGGGGGAAACGTGGACGAGCAGTACTTC. Residues: CASNRGGNVDEQYF.

The chain couples TRBV19 to TRBJ1-5; the match to TRBD1 covers 7 bases. V gave up 6 bases and J gave up 4 bases; unmatched junction bases: 6. The CDR3 consists of 14 residues. Germline V gene sequence: CDR1 LNHDA, CDR2 SQIVND (reference sequence). The CDR3 sequence is CASSPQGRNQPQHF. The CDR3 DNA is TGTGCCAGTAGCCCACAGGGGAGGAATCAGCCCCAGCATTTT.

J is TRBJ1-2 and V is TRBV19, with unresolved D. CDR3 length: 16 residues. V was cut by 6 bases and J by 0 bases, with 17 bases left in between. The germline CDR1 and CDR2 sequences are LNHDA and SQIVND (reference sequence). CDR3 residues: CASRDSPGITNYGYTF. In DNA form, the CDR3 reads TGTGCCAGTAGAGATAGTCCGGGAATAACTAACTATGGCTACACCTTC.

The chain carries TRBV7-9 and TRBJ2-7, with 10 bases identical to TRBD1. CDR1 SEHNR and CDR2 FQNEAQ come from the germline V gene (reference sequence). V shed 1 base, J shed 2 bases, and the junction held 8 bases outside the gene matches. The CDR3 runs 17 residues. DNA for the CDR3: TGTGCCAGCAGCTTAGGACAGGGGGCTTTTTTCCCCTACGAGCAGTACTTC. Translated, it gives CASSLGQGAFFPYEQYF.

The CDR3 bases are TGTGCCAGCATGGGTAGCAGACAGTTTTACAATGAGCAGTTCTTC. This codes for CASMGSRQFYNEQFF. The chain uses TRBV2 and TRBJ2-1, with D perhaps matching TRBD1 (5 bases). CDR1 and CDR2 from the germline V gene are SNHLY and FYNNEI. The CDR3 length is 15 residues. V was cut by 7 bases and J by 4 bases, with 17 bases left in between.

This rearrangement joins TRBV7-2 to TRBJ1-1; D possibly corresponds to TRBD1 (6 bases). Germline V CDR1 and CDR2: SGHTA, FQGNSA. Deletions cut 1 base from V and 7 bases from J, with 13 bases between. This CDR3 is built from 14 residues. CDR3 region: CASSLGGRGVEAFF. In nucleotides, the CDR3 is TGTGCCAGCAGCTTAGGGGGCAGGGGCGTTGAAGCTTTCTTT.

This rearrangement joins TRBV19 to TRBJ1-2; D possibly corresponds to TRBD1 (6 bases). Germline loops: CDR1 LNHDA, CDR2 SQIVND (reference sequence). The CDR3 has 14 amino acids. V was cut by 0 bases and J by 4 bases, with 9 bases left in between. This chain's CDR3 is CASSIDRGVYGYTF. CDR3 nucleotides: TGTGCCAGTAGTATAGACAGGGGCGTCTATGGCTACACCTTC.